The 30 T cell receptor beta chains listed next were all sequenced from one sample in a study of PD-L1 blockade in urothelial cancer. Profiling relied on immunoSEQ multiplex PCR, and the TCRdb table lists in-frame clones only, not all of them. This table has approximately 47,000 clones, more than 80% appearing once. Sample time point: peripheral blood 6 weeks after treatment start. This material consisted of PBMCs, taken around atezolizumab (anti-PD-L1) treatment. The receptors derive from a man in his 70s with urothelial cancer.

The chain is built from TRBV5-4 and TRBJ1-4; tentative D call: TRBD1 (5 bases). The CDR3 loop spans 17 amino acids. Germline CDR1 SGHNT, CDR2 YYREEE (reference sequence). Trimming shortened V by 1 base and J by 8 bases, and 21 bases separated the two germline ends. The CDR3 spells CASSLSSGGTLREKLFF. The CDR3 region has the DNA TGTGCCAGCAGCTTGTCCTCAGGCGGGACCTTAAGGGAAAAACTGTTTTTT.

The chain carries TRBV19 and TRBJ1-2; D is possibly TRBD1 (5 bases). This CDR3 region has 15 residues. Trimming removed 7 bases at V and 4 bases at J, with 19 bases between. In germline, CDR1 is LNHDA, CDR2 SQIVND (reference sequence). The CDR3 DNA sequence: TGTGCCAGTACCCAGGGATCAGGAGCGAGCTATGGCTACACCTTC. Encoded protein: CASTQGSGASYGYTF.

The V and J genes are TRBV15 and TRBJ2-7, with D unclear. The CDR3 sequence is 15 residues long. The V gene lost 3 bases and the J gene lost 9 bases, with 21 bases spanning the gap. Germline V gives CDR1 LNHNV, CDR2 YYDKDF (reference sequence). CDR3 DNA: TGTGCCACCAGCAGGCCATACCTCATACTTATTGGGCAGTACTTC. Amino acids: CATSRPYLILIGQYF.

The V and J genes are TRBV7-3 and TRBJ2-7, with D possibly matching TRBD2 (7 bases). Germline V gives CDR1 SGHTA, CDR2 FQGTGA. V gave up 2 bases and J gave up 1 base, with 12 bases separating them. The CDR3 is 15 amino acids. CDR3 bases: TGTGCCAGCAGCTTAGGGGGAGGGGGTTCCTACGAGCAGTACTTC. Translation gives CASSLGGGGSYEQYF.

V is TRBV2 and J is TRBJ1-4; TRBD1 aligns across 7 bases. The CDR3 contains 15 residues. V gave up 6 bases and J gave up 5 bases; unmatched junction bases: 9. Germline V gene sequence: CDR1 SNHLY, CDR2 FYNNEI. CDR3 protein: CASRGPGQINEKLFF. The CDR3 DNA reads as TGTGCCAGCAGGGGTCCGGGACAGATAAATGAAAAACTGTTTTTT.

The V gene is TRBV5-1, the J gene TRBJ2-3; weak D call: TRBD2 (6 bases). Germline CDR1 is SGHRS and CDR2 is YFSETQ. The V end lost 2 bases, the J end lost 2 bases, and 9 bases lay between the germline ends. The CDR3 covers 14 residues. CDR3 in amino acids: CASSFRTTTDTQYF. The DNA for the CDR3 is TGCGCCAGCAGCTTTAGGACTACCACAGATACGCAGTATTTT.

This clone was observed a handful of times. The V and J genes are TRBV4-1 and TRBJ2-3, with unresolved D. Trimming removed 6 bases from V and 0 bases from J, with 10 bases in between. Germline values: CDR1 MGHRA, CDR2 YSYEKL. The CDR3 runs 14 residues. This chain's CDR3 is CASRQSPSTDTQYF. CDR3 bases: TGCGCCAGCAGACAAAGCCCTAGCACAGATACGCAGTATTTT.

The CDR3 loop is CASSVSGDQGEQYF. CDR3 DNA: TGCGCCAGCAGCGTCAGCGGGGATCAAGGAGAGCAGTACTTC. This rearrangement joins TRBV5-1 to TRBJ2-7; TRBD2 matches at 7 bases. V shed 4 bases, J shed 7 bases, and the junction held 11 bases outside the gene matches. This CDR3 spans 14 amino acids. CDR1 SGHRS and CDR2 YFSETQ come from the germline V gene. Based on the CDR3 plus reference TRBV5-1 and TRBJ2-7, the full variable domain is KAGVTQTPRYLIKTRGQQVTLSCSPISGHRSVSWYQQTPGQGLQFLFEYFSETQRNKGNFPGRFSGRQFSNSRSEMNVSTLELGDSALYLCASSVSGDQGEQYFGPGTRLTVT.

The chain carries TRBV6-1 and TRBJ1-4, with a possible D match to TRBD1 (5 bases). The CDR3 totals 17 residues. Trimming took 4 bases from V and 0 from J, leaving 15 bases between them. Germline-derived CDR1 and CDR2 are MNHNS and SASEGT. CDR3 DNA: TGTGCCAGCAGTGTCGTAGGGGAAAGTGCAACTAATGAAAAACTGTTTTTT. Protein sequence: CASSVVGESATNEKLFF.

The V and J genes are TRBV7-2 and TRBJ2-1; the match to TRBD1 covers 8 bases. This CDR3 spans 15 amino acids. Per the germline V gene, CDR1 is SGHTA and CDR2 is FQGNSA. Trimming at V came to 4 bases and at J to 5 bases, leaving 7 bases not matched to a gene. The CDR3 DNA reads as TGTGCCAGCAGCTGGACAGGGATGTACAACAATGAGCAGTTCTTC. This sequence encodes CASSWTGMYNNEQFF.

The V gene is TRBV5-5, the J gene TRBJ2-1, with 7 positions matching TRBD1. V lost 1 base and J lost 9; bases outside the gene matches: 16. CDR3 length: 17 amino acids. Germline-derived CDR1 and CDR2 are SGHKS and YYEKEE (reference sequence). The DNA for the CDR3 is TGTGCCAGCAGCTTGTGGTTGGGGGTAAGGGGGCGCGGTGAGCAGTTCTTC. It encodes CASSLWLGVRGRGEQFF.

J is TRBJ1-1 and V is TRBV5-6, with 9 bases fitting TRBD1. CDR3 length: 18 residues. V shed 4 bases, J shed 1 base, and the junction held 14 bases outside the gene matches. The germline CDR1 and CDR2 sequences are SGHDT and YYEEEE. The DNA of the CDR3 is TGTGCCAGCAGCCCGGAACTACGAAGGACAGGGGAGAACACTGAAGCTTTCTTT. Translating gives CASSPELRRTGENTEAFF.

The rearrangement uses TRBV18 and TRBJ1-1, with 10 bases lining up with TRBD1. The V gene's germline CDR1 is KGHSH and CDR2 LQKENI. The trim removed 2 bases at V and 0 bases at J, leaving 6 bases unmatched. The CDR3 is made up of 17 amino acids. CDR3 residues: CASSPTGTGVLNTEAFF. CDR3 in DNA: TGTGCCAGCTCACCAACCGGGACAGGGGTGTTGAACACTGAAGCTTTCTTT.

V and J are TRBV28 and TRBJ1-1, with TRBD1 matching 10 bases. V trimming: 4 bases; J trimming: 4 bases; junction bases outside the gene matches: 6. The CDR3 runs 15 residues. Germline values: CDR1 MDHEN, CDR2 SYDVKM. CDR3 loop: CASSSFGQGGTEAFF. In DNA, the CDR3 is TGTGCCAGCAGTTCCTTTGGACAGGGGGGCACTGAAGCTTTCTTT.

This chain connects TRBV18 to TRBJ2-2; D is unclear. V was shortened by 3 bases and J by 2 bases, with 7 bases between the two germline ends. Per germline, CDR1 KGHSH and CDR2 LQKENI. This CDR3 spans 14 amino acids. In nucleotides, the CDR3 is TGTGCCAGCTCACCGTACAGCAACACCGGGGAGCTGTTTTTT. Amino acids: CASSPYSNTGELFF.

The chain carries TRBV14 and TRBJ2-2, with D maybe TRBD1 (6 bases). V lost 4 bases to trimming and J lost 6 bases, with 18 bases between them. The CDR3 covers 16 residues. CDR1 is SGHDN, CDR2 FVKESK, per germline. The CDR3 loop reads CASSPRTARGAGELFF. DNA for the CDR3: TGTGCCAGCAGCCCCCGGACAGCCCGTGGGGCCGGGGAGCTGTTTTTT. The whole variable domain, filled in from reference TRBV14 and TRBJ2-2, reads EAGVTQFPSHSVIEKGQTVTLRCDPISGHDNLYWYRRVMGKEIKFLLHFVKESKQDESGMPNNRFLAERTGGTYSTLKVQPAELEDSGVYFCASSPRTARGAGELFFGEGSRLTVL.

This clone appeared a few times. The rearrangement links TRBV18 to TRBJ1-2, with D uncertain. This CDR3 has 15 amino acids. V shed 1 base and J shed 3 bases, with 12 bases lying between them. The germline CDR1 and CDR2 sequences are KGHSH and LQKENI. The CDR3 DNA reads as TGTGCCAGCTCACCACAGGCGACGCGGTACTATGGCTACACCTTC. It is translated as CASSPQATRYYGYTF. The whole variable domain, filled in from reference TRBV18 and TRBJ1-2, reads NAGVMQNPRHLVRRRGQEARLRCSPMKGHSHVYWYRQLPEEGLKFMVYLQKENIIDESGMPKERFSAEFPKEGPSILRIQQVVRGDSAAYFCASSPQATRYYGYTFGSGTRLTVV.

The chain carries TRBV7-8 and TRBJ2-1, with 10 nucleotides matching TRBD2. V gave up 1 base and J gave up 4 bases; unmatched junction bases: 4. CDR1 and CDR2 (germline): SGHVS, FQNEAQ. The CDR3 covers 16 residues. The CDR3, as DNA: TGTGCCAGCAGCTTAGGCGGACTAGCGGATTACAATGAGCAGTTCTTC. Amino acids: CASSLGGLADYNEQFF.

There are a few counts of this clone. The chain links TRBV4-2 to TRBJ1-3; D may be TRBD1 (6 bases). Trimming pared 7 bases from V and 2 bases from J, leaving 12 bases between. Germline CDR1 LGHNA, CDR2 YNFKEQ. The CDR3 loop spans 14 amino acids. The CDR3 sequence: CASTAGVTGNTIYF. The CDR3 DNA follows: TGTGCCAGCACGGCAGGGGTAACTGGAAACACCATATATTTT.

The CDR3 DNA reads as TGTGCCAGCAGTTCGGGACTAGCGGGAGTAGACATTCAGTACTTC. Translation: CASSSGLAGVDIQYF. This sequence joins TRBV27 and TRBJ2-4; 14 nucleotides agree with TRBD2. The CDR3 is made up of 15 amino acids. Germline CDR1 is MNHEY and CDR2 is SMNVEV (reference sequence). J lost 8 bases, V lost 4 bases, and 4 bases had no gene match.

The rearrangement links TRBV5-6 to TRBJ1-2; D is undetermined. V was cut by 4 bases and J by 6 bases, with 7 bases left in between. The CDR3 totals 11 residues. The germline V gene encodes CDR1 SGHDT and CDR2 YYEEEE. As DNA, the CDR3 is TGTGCCAGCAGCCGATACAATGGCTACACCTTC. Translating gives CASSRYNGYTF.

The rearrangement uses TRBV7-2 and TRBJ2-1; 9 bases are shared with TRBD2. Per the germline V gene, CDR1 is SGHTA and CDR2 is FQGNSA. CDR3 size: 15 residues. The J segment lost 9 bases and the V segment lost 5 bases, leaving 11 bases of the junction unmatched. The CDR3 region is CASSPGTSLGVEQFF. CDR3 nucleotide sequence: TGTGCCAGCAGCCCTGGGACTAGCTTGGGGGTTGAGCAGTTCTTC.

This clone occurred a few times. The chain recombines TRBV28 with TRBJ1-2; 9 bases are a match to TRBD1. This CDR3 has 15 residues. Germline V gene sequence: CDR1 MDHEN, CDR2 SYDVKM. The V gene end was trimmed by 6 bases and the J gene end by 5 bases; junction bases not matched to a gene: 10. The CDR3 region is CASRLTGGRTYGYTF. Here the CDR3 DNA reads TGTGCCAGCAGACTGACAGGGGGGCGGACATATGGCTACACCTTC.

The chain uses TRBV10-3 and TRBJ2-1; D is possibly TRBD2 (5 bases). Per the germline V gene, CDR1 is ENHRY and CDR2 is SYGVKD. This CDR3 is 17 amino acids long. Between the trimmed V and J ends, which lost 4 bases and 0 bases, there was a span of 16 bases. The CDR3 bases are TGTGCCATCAGTGTGGGTGGCGGTGGGAGCTCCTACAATGAGCAGTTCTTC. Its protein product is CAISVGGGGSSYNEQFF.

This clone was seen once. The rearrangement joins TRBV5-1 to TRBJ2-2, with 10 nucleotides matching TRBD2. Germline V gives CDR1 SGHRS, CDR2 YFSETQ. The CDR3 consists of 15 residues. The V segment lost 4 bases and the J segment 7 bases; nucleotides outside the gene matches: 7. CDR3 in amino acids: CASSQAGGPVGELFF. As DNA, the CDR3 is TGCGCCAGCAGCCAAGCGGGAGGGCCTGTCGGGGAGCTGTTTTTT.

V is TRBV2 and J is TRBJ2-2, with 8 bases identical to TRBD1. Germline loops: CDR1 SNHLY, CDR2 FYNNEI. V lost 2 bases and J lost 4; bases outside the gene matches: 9. The CDR3 consists of 17 residues. CDR3 sequence: CASSESWTGSFTGELFF. CDR3 DNA: TGTGCCAGCAGTGAATCCTGGACAGGGAGTTTCACCGGGGAGCTGTTTTTT.

This rearrangement joins TRBV14 to TRBJ1-4; 9 nucleotides match TRBD1. The CDR3 contains 15 residues. After removal of 3 bases from V and 10 bases from J, the junction contained 9 bases not matched to a gene. Germline loops: CDR1 SGHDN, CDR2 FVKESK. This CDR3 is CASSQITGGSGKLFF. Written as DNA, the CDR3 is TGTGCCAGCAGCCAGATTACAGGGGGCTCGGGAAAACTGTTTTTT.

The V and J genes are TRBV27 and TRBJ2-7, with D possibly being TRBD1 (6 bases). V lost 5 bases to trimming and J lost 3 bases, with 14 bases between them. The CDR3 has 14 residues. Germline V lookup: CDR1 MNHEY, CDR2 SMNVEV (reference sequence). The CDR3 sequence is CASSGGQYRYEQYF. The CDR3 nucleotides are TGTGCCAGCAGTGGCGGACAGTACCGCTACGAGCAGTACTTC.

This chain joins TRBV19 and TRBJ1-2; no reliable D call. This CDR3 is 13 amino acids long. V shed 7 bases and J shed 2 bases, with 11 bases lying between them. The germline V gene encodes CDR1 LNHDA and CDR2 SQIVND (reference sequence). The CDR3 sequence: CASMTSRNYGYTF. The CDR3 bases are TGTGCCAGTATGACGAGCAGGAACTATGGCTACACCTTC.

The chain's CDR3 is CASTLRQGSGYGYTF. The CDR3 DNA reads TGTGCCAGCACACTACGCCAGGGTTCCGGCTATGGCTACACCTTC. The V call is TRBV27, the J call TRBJ1-2; D perhaps matches TRBD1 (5 bases). The V end lost 7 bases, the J end lost 4 bases, and 19 bases lay between the germline ends. CDR3 length: 15 residues. Germline values: CDR1 MNHEY, CDR2 SMNVEV (reference sequence).